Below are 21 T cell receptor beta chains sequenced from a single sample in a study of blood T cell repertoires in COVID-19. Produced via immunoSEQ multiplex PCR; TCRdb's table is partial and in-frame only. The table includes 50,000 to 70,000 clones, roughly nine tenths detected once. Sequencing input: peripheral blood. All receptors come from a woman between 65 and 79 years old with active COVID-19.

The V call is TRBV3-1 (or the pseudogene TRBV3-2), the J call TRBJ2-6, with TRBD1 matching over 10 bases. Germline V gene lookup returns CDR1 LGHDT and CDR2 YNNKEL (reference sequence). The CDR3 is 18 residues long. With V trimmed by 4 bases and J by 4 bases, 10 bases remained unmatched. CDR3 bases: TGTGCCAGCAGCCGGAGGAGACAGGGGGCGCAAGGGGCCAACGTCCTGACTTTC. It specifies CASSRRRQGAQGANVLTF.

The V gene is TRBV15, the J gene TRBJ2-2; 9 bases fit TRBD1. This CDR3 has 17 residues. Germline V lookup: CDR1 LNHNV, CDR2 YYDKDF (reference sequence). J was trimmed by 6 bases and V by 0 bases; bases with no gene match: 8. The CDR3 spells CATSRDRGTGFPGELFF. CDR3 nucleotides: TGTGCCACCAGCAGAGATCGCGGGACAGGGTTCCCCGGGGAGCTGTTTTTT.

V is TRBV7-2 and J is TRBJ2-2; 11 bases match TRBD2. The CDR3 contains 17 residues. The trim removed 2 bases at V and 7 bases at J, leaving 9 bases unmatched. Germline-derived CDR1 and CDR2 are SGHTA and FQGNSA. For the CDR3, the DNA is TGTGCCAGCAGCTTATCGCTGACTAGCGGGAAAAGCGGGGAGCTGTTTTTT. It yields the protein CASSLSLTSGKSGELFF.

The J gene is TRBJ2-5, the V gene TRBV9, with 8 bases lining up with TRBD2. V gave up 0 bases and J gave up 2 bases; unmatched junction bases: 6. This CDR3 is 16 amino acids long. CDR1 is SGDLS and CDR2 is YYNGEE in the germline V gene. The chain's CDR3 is CASSVEGLGTQETQYF. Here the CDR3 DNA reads TGTGCCAGCAGCGTAGAGGGACTAGGAACTCAAGAGACCCAGTACTTC.

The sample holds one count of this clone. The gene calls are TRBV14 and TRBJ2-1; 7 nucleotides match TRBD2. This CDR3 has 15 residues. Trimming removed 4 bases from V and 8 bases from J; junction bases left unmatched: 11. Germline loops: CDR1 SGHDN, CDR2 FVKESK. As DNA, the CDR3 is TGTGCCAGCAGCCGGATCCGCGGGAGTTTTGATGAGCAGTTCTTC. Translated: CASSRIRGSFDEQFF.

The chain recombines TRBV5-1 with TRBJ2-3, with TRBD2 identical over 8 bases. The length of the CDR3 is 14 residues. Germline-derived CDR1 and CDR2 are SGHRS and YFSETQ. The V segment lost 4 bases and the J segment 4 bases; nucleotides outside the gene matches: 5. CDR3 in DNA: TGCGCCAGCAGCCTAAGCGGGAGTTCAGATACGCAGTATTTT. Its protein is CASSLSGSSDTQYF.

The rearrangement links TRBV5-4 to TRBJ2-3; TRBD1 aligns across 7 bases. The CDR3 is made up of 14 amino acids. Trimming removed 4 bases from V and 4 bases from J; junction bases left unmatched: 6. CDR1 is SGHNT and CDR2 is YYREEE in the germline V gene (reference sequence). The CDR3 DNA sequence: TGTGCCAGCAGCCTCCAGGGGGTTTCAGATACGCAGTATTTT. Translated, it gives CASSLQGVSDTQYF.

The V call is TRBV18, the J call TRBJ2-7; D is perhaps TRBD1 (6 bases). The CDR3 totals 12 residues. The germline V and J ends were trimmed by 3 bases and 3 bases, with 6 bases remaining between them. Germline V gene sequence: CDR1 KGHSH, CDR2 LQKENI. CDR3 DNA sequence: TGTGCCAGCTCACCCAGGGGCTACGAGCAGTACTTC. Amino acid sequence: CASSPRGYEQYF.

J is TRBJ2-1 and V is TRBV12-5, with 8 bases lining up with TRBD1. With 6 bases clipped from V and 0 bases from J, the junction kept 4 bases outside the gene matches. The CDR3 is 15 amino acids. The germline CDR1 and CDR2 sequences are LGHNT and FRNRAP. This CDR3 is CASGTGASSYNEQFF. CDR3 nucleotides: TGTGCTAGTGGGACAGGGGCCAGCTCCTACAATGAGCAGTTCTTC.

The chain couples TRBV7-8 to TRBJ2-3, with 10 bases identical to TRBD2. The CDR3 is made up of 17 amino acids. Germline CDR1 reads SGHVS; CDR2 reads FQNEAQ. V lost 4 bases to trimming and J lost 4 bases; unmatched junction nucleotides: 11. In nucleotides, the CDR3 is TGTGCCAGCAGCTGGGGTATTGCTAGCGGGAGTGCAGATACGCAGTATTTT. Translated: CASSWGIASGSADTQYF.

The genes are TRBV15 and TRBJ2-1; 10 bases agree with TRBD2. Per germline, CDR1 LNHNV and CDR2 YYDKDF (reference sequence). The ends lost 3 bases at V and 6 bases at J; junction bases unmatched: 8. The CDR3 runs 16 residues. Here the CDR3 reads CATSSWEGLAPNEQFF. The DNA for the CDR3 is TGTGCCACCAGCAGCTGGGAGGGACTAGCGCCCAATGAGCAGTTCTTC.

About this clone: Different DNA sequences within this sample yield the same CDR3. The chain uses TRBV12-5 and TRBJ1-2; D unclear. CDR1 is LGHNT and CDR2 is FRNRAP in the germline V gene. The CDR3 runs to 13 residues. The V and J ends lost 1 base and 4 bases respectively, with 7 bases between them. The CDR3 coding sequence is TGTGCTAGTGGTTTGGACTCGTTCTATGGCTACACCTTC. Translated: CASGLDSFYGYTF.

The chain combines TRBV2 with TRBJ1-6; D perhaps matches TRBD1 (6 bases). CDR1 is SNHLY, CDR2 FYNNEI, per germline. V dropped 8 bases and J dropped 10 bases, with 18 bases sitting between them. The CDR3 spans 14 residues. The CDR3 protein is CASLLGRGQSPLHF. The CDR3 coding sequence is TGTGCCAGCCTTCTCGGCAGGGGACAATCACCCCTCCACTTT. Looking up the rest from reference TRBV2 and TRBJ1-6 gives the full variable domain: EPEVTQTPSHQVTQMGQEVILRCVPISNHLYFYWYRQILGQKVEFLVSFYNNEISEKSEIFDDQFSVERPDGSNFTLKIRSTKLEDSAMYFCASLLGRGQSPLHFGNGTRLTVT.

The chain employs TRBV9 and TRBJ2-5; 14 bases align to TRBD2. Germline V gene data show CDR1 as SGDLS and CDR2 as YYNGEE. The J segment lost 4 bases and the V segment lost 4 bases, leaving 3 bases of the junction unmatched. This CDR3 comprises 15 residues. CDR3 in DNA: TGTGCCAGCAGCTTCGGGACTAGCGGGGGAGAGACCCAGTACTTC. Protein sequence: CASSFGTSGGETQYF. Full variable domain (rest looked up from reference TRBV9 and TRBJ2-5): DSGVTQTPKHLITATGQRVTLRCSPRSGDLSVYWYQQSLDQGLQFLIQYYNGEERAKGNILERFSAQQFPDLHSELNLSSLELGDSALYFCASSFGTSGGETQYFGPGTRLLVL.

In DNA form, the CDR3 reads TGTGCCAGTAGTATCCTGATGGAGCGAAGGCAGCCCCAGCATTTT. Protein: CASSILMERRQPQHF. The chain links TRBV19 to TRBJ1-5; D is unclear. Germline V lookup: CDR1 LNHDA, CDR2 SQIVND (reference sequence). The V and J ends lost 3 bases and 7 bases respectively, with 16 bases between them. The CDR3 is made up of 15 amino acids.

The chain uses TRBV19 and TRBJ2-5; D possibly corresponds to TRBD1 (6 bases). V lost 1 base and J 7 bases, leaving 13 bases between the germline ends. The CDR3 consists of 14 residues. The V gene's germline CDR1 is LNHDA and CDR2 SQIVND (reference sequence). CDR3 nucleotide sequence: TGTGCCAGTAGTATAGCAGCAGGGGCGGCGACCCAGTACTTC. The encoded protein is CASSIAAGAATQYF. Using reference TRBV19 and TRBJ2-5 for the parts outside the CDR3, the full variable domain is DGGITQSPKYLFRKEGQNVTLSCEQNLNHDAMYWYRQDPGQGLRLIYYSQIVNDFQKGDIAEGYSVSREKKESFPLTVTSAQKNPTAFYLCASSIAAGAATQYFGPGTRLLVL.

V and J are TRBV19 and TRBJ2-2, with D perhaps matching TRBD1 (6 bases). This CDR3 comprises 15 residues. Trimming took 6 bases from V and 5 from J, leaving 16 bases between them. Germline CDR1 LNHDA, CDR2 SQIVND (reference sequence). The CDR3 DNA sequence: TGTGCCAGTAGACTCGACTCGGGACATACCGGGGAGCTGTTTTTT. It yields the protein CASRLDSGHTGELFF.

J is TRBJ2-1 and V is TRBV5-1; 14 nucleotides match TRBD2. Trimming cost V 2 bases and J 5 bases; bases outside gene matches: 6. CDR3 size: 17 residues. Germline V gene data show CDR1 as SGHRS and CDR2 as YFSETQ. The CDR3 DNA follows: TGCGCCAGCAGCTTAGACAGACTAGCGGGAGGGGACAATGAGCAGTTCTTC. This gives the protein CASSLDRLAGGDNEQFF.

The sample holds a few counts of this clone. The CDR3 is CASSLMGLAEYNEQFF. The DNA of the CDR3 is TGTGCCAGCAGCTTAATGGGGCTAGCGGAGTACAATGAGCAGTTCTTC. The V call is TRBV7-9, the J call TRBJ2-1; TRBD2 matches at 7 bases. Trimming at V came to 2 bases and at J to 4 bases, leaving 8 bases not matched to a gene. This CDR3 is built from 16 residues. Germline lookup yields CDR1 SEHNR and CDR2 FQNEAQ (reference sequence).

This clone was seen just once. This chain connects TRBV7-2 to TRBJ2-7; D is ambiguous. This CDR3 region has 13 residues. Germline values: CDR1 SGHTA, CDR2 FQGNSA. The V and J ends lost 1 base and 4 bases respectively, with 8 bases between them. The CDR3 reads CASSLGPQYEQYF. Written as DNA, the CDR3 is TGTGCCAGCAGCTTAGGCCCACAATACGAGCAGTACTTC.

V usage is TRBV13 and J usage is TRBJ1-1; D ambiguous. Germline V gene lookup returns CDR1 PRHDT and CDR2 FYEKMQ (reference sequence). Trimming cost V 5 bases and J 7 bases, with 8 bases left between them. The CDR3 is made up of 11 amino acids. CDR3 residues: CASSLRSEAFF. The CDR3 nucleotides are TGTGCCAGCAGCCTAAGGAGTGAAGCTTTCTTT.